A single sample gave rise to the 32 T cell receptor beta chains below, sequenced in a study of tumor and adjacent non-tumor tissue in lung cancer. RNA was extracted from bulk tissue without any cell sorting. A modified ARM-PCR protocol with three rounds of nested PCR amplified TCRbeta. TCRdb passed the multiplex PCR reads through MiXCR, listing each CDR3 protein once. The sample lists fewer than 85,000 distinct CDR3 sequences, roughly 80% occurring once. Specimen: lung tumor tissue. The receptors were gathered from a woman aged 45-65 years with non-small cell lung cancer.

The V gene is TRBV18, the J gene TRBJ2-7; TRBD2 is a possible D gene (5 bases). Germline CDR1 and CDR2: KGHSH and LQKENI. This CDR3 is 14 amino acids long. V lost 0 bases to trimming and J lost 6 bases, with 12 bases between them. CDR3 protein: CASSPPAGTGEQYF. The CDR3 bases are TGTGCCAGCTCACCACCCGCGGGCACGGGCGAGCAGTACTTC.

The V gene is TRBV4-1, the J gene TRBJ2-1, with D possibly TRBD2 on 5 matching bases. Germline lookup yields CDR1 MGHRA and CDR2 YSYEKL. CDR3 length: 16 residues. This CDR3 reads CATTYGERVGNNEQFF. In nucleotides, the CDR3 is TGCGCAACCACCTATGGGGAGAGGGTCGGTAACAATGAGCAGTTCTTC.

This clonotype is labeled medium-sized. Here the CDR3 reads CSVVGASLGETQYF. Written as DNA, the CDR3 is TGCAGCGTTGTTGGGGCCTCTTTAGGTGAGACCCAGTACTTC. The V gene is TRBV29-1, the J gene TRBJ2-5; perhaps TRBD1 as D (5 bases). Deletions cut 4 bases from V and 5 bases from J, with 17 bases between. The CDR3 is made up of 14 amino acids. Germline V gene sequence: CDR1 SQVTM, CDR2 ANQGSEA.

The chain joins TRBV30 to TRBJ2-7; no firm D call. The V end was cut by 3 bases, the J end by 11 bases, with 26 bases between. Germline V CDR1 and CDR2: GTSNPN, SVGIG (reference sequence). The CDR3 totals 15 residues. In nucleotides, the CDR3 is TGTGCCTGGAGGGACGGAAGTAGGGTTCTGCACGAAGAGTACTTC. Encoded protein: CAWRDGSRVLHEEYF. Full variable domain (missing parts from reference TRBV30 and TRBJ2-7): SQTIHQWPATLVQPVGSPLSLECTVEGTSNPNLYWYRQAAGRGLQLLFYSVGIGQISSEVPQNLSASRPQDRQFILSSKKLLLSDSGFYLCAWRDGSRVLHEEYFGPGTRLTVT.

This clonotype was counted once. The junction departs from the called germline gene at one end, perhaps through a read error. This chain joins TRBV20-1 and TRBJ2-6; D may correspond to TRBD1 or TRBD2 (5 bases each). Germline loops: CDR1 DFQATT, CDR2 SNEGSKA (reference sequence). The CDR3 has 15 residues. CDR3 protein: CSTRDQGAWANVLTF. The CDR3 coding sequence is TGCAGTACTAGAGATCAAGGGGCATGGGCCAACGTCCTGACTTTC.

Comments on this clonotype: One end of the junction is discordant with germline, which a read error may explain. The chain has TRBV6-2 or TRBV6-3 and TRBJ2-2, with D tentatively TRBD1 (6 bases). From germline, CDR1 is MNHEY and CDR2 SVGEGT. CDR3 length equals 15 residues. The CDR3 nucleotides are TGTGCCAGCAGGAGAGGACTGGGGGCGATCGGGGAACTGTTTTTT. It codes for CASRRGLGAIGELFF.

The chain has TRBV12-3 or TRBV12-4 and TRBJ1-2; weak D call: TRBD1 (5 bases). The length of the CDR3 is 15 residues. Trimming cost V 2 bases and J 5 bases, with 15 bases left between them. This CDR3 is CASSLQGVHGYGYTF. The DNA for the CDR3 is TGTGCCAGCAGTTTACAGGGTGTCCACGGATATGGCTACACCTTC.

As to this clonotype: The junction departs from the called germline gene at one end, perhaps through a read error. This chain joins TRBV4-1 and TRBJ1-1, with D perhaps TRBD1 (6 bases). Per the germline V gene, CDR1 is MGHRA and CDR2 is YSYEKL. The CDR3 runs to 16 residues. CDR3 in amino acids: CDSSQDLYRVGTEAFF. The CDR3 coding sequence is TGTGACAGTAGCCAAGATCTCTACAGGGTCGGCACTGAAGCTTTCTTT.

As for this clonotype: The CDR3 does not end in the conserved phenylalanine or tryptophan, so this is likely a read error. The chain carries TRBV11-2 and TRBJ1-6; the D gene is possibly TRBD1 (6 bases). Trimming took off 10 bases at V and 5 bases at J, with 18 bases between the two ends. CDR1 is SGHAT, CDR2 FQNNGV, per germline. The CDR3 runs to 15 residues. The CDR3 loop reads CANRLSGTNNSPLHI. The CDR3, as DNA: TGTGCCAACCGCTTATCCGGGACAAATAATTCACCCCTCCACATT.

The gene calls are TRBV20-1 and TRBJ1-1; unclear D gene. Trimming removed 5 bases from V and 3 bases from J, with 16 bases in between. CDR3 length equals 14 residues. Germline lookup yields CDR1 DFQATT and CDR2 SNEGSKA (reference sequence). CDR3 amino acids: CSASLADLDTEAFF. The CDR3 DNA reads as TGCAGTGCTTCACTTGCCGACTTGGACACTGAAGCTTTCTTT.

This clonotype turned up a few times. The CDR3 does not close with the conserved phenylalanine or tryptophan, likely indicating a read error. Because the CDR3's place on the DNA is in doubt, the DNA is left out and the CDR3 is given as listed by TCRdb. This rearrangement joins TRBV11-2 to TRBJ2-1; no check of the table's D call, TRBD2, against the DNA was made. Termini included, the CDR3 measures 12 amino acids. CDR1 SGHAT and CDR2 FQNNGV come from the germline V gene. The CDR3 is CPSSPSGYEQFC.

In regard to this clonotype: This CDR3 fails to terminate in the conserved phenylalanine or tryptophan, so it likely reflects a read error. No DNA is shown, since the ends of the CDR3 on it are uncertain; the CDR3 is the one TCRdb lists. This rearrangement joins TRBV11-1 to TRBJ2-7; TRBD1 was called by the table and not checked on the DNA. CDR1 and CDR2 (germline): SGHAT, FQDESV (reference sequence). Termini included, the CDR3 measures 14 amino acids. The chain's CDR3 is CASGPRVIRGEQHL.

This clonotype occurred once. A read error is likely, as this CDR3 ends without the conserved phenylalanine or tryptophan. CDR3 bases: TGCAGTGCTAGAGGTTGGTCAAACCACAATGAGCAGTTCCTC. This sequence encodes CSARGWSNHNEQFL. The chain couples TRBV20-1 to TRBJ2-1; D is uncertain. The CDR3 contains 14 residues. The ends were cut back, 1 base at V and 5 bases at J, with 12 bases in the middle. Germline values: CDR1 DFQATT, CDR2 SNEGSKA (reference sequence).

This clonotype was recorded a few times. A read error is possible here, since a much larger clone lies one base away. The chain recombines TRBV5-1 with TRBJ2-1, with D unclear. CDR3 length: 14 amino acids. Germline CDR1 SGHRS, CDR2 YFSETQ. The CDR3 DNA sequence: TGCGCCAGAAGCTTGTTAGTCGGATACAATGAGCAGTTCTTC. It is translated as CARSLLVGYNEQFF.

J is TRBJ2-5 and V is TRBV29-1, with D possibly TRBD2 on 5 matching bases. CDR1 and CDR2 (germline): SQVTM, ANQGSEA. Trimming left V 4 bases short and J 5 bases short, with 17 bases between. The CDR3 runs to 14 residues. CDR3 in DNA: TGCAGCGTTGTTGTTGTAGGAGGTTGGGAGACCCAGTACTTC. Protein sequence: CSVVVVGGWETQYF.

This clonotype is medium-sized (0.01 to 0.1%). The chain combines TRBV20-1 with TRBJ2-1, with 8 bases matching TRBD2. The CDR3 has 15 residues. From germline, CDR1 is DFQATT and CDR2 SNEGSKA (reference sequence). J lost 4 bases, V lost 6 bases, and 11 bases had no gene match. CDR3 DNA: TGCAGTGCCCCCCAGGGTAGCGGGGATTACAATGAGCAGTTCTTC. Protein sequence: CSAPQGSGDYNEQFF.

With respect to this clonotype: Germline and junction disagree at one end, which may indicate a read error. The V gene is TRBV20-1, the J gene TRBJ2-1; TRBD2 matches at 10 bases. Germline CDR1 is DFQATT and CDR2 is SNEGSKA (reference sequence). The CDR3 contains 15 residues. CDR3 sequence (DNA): TGCAGTGCTAAGATGTCTAGCGGGAGTCGCAATGAGCAGCTCTTC. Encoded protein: CSAKMSSGSRNEQLF.

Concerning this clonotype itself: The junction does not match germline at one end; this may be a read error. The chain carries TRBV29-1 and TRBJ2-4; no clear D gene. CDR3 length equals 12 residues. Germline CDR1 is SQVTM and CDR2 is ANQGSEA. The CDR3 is CSVATMQNTQYF. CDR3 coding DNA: TGCAGCGTTGCAACTATGCAAAACACTCAGTACTTC.

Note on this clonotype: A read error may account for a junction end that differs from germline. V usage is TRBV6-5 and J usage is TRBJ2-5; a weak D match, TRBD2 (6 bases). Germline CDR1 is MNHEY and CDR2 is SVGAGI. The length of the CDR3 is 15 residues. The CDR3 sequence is CANSYGLTPGETQYF. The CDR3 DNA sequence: TGTGCCAACAGTTATGGCCTCACCCCGGGAGAGACACAGTATTTC.

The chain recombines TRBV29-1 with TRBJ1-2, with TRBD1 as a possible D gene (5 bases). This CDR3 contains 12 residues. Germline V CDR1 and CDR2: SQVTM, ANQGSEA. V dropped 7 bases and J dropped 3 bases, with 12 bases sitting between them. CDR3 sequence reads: CSALRGYYGYTF. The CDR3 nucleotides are TGCAGCGCCCTGAGGGGCTACTATGGCTACACCTTC.

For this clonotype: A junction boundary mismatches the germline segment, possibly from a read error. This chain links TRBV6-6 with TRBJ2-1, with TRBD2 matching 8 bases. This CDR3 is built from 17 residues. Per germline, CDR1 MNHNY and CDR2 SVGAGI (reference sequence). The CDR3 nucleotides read TGTGCCAGCAGTTACTTGGTAGCGGGATCCTTGGGGGATGAGCAGTTATTC. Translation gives CASSYLVAGSLGDEQLF.

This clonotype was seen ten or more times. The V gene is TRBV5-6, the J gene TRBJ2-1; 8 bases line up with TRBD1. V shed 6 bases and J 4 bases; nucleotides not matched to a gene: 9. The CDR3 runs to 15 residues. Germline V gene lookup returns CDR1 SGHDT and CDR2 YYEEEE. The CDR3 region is CASKKWDRSYNEQFF. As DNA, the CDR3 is TGTGCCAGCAAGAAATGGGACAGGTCATACAATGAGCAGTTCTTC.

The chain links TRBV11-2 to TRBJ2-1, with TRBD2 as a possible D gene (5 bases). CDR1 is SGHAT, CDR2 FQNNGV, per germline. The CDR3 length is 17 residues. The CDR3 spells CISTPEGGGSSYNEQFF. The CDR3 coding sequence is TGTATCAGCACCCCAGAGGGCGGAGGAAGCTCCTACAATGAGCAGTTCTTC.

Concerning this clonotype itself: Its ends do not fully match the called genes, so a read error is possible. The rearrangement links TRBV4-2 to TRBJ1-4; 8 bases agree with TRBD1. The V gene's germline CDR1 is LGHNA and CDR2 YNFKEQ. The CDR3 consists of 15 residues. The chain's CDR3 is CASGQVQGAGEKLPF. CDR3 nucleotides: TGTGCCAGCGGCCAAGTCCAGGGGGCCGGGGAAAAACTGCCTTTT.

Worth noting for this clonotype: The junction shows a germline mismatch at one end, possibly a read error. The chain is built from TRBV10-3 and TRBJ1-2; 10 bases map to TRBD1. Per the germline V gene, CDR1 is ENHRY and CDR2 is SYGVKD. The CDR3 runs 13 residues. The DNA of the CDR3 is TGTGCCATTACCGAGGGACAGGGGTATGGCTACATCTTC. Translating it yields CAITEGQGYGYIF.

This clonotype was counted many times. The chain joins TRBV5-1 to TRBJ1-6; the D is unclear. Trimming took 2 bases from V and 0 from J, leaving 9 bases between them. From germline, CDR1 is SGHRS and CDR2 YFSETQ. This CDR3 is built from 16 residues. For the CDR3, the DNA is TGCGCCAGCAGCTTATTTGAGAGCTCCTATAATTCACCCCTCCACTTT. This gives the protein CASSLFESSYNSPLHF.

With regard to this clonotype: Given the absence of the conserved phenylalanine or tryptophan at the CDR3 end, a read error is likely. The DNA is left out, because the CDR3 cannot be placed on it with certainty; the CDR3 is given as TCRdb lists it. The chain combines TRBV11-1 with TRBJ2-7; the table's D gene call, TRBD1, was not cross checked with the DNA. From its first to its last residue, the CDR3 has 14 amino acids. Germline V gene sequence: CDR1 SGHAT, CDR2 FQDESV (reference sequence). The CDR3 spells CASSHRDSSYELYL.

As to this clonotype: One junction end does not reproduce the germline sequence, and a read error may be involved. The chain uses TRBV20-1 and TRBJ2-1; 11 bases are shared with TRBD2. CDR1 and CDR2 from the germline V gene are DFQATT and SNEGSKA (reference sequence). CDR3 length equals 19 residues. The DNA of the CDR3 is TGCAGTACTAGAGATACCGACGTAGGGGGACTAGCGGAATACAATGAGCGGTTCTTC. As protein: CSTRDTDVGGLAEYNERFF.

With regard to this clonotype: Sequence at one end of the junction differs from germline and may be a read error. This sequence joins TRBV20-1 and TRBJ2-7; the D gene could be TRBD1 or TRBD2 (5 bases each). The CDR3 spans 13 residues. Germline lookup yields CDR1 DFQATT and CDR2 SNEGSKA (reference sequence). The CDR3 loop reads CRANGAHYYEQYF. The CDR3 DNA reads TGCAGAGCTAACGGGGCTCACTACTACGAGCAGTACTTC.

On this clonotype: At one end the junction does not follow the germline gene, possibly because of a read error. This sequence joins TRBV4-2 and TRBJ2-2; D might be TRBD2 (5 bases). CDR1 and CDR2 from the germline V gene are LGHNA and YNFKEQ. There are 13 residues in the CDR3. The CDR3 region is CVSSQDGSGELFF. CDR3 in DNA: TGTGTCAGCAGCCAAGATGGGAGCGGGGAGCTGTTTTTT.

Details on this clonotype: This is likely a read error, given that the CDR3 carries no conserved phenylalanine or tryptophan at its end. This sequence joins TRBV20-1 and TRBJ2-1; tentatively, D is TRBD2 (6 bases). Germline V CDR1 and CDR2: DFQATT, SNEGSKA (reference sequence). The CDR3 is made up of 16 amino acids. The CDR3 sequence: CSATGLTGVTYIEQFI. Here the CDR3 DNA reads TGCAGTGCTACCGGACTGACGGGAGTAACCTACATTGAGCAGTTCATC.

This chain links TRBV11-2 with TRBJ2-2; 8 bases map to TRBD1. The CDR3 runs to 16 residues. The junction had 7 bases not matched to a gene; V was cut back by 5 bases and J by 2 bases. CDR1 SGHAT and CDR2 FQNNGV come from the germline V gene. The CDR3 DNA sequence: TGTGCCAGCAGCCCCGGGACAGGACTAAACACCGGGGAGCTGTTTTTT. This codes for CASSPGTGLNTGELFF.